The rows below give T cell receptor beta chains drawn from one sample of a study of T cell changes during pregnancy in multiple sclerosis. Sequencing was performed with immunoSEQ multiplex PCR; in TCRdb, only in-frame clones are kept and a portion is missing. In the table there are tens of thousands of clones, 85% to 95% of which are singletons. Sample: CD4+ T cells from peripheral blood mononuclear cells, taken before pregnancy. The receptors come from a female donor with multiple sclerosis, enrolled in a pregnancy study. CDR3s include the opening cysteine and the closing phenylalanine or tryptophan. The D gene is left open where the match is weak. Clone sizes are given selectively: once, few, many, or a class where the clone is expanded.

j_gene | v_gene | abundance | d_gene | CDR3nt | CDR3aa
TRBJ2-3 | TRBV11-1 | . | TRBD2 | TGTGCCAGCACAACTAGCGGCACAGATACGCAGTATTTT | CASTTSGTDTQYF
TRBJ1-1 | TRBV15 | . | TRBD1 | TGTGCCACCAGCAGAGCAAGCGGGACAGGGGGGACTGAAGCTTTCTTT | CATSRASGTGGTEAFF
TRBJ2-2 | TRBV7-2 | few | . | TGTGCCAGCAGCCCCCAGCGTACGAACACCGGGGAGCTGTTTTTT | CASSPQRTNTGELFF
TRBJ2-5 | TRBV5-1 | . | . | TGCGCCAGCCGCTTATCGGAGCAAGAGACCCAGTACTTC | CASRLSEQETQYF
TRBJ2-7 | TRBV18 | . | . | TGTGCCAGCTCAGAAGGACAGATATACGAGCAGTACTTC | CASSEGQIYEQYF
TRBJ1-2 | TRBV27 | . | TRBD1 | TGTGCCAGCAGGACAGGGGCGTCTAACTATGGCTACACCTTC | CASRTGASNYGYTF
TRBJ2-1 | TRBV6-6 | . | . | TGTGCCAGCAGTTACTCTGCGACTGTCTACAATGAGCAGTTCTTC | CASSYSATVYNEQFF
TRBJ1-1 | TRBV7-9 | . | . | TGTGCCAGTGAACGGTCCGTGAACACTGAAGCTTTCTTT | CASERSVNTEAFF
TRBJ2-1 | TRBV11-3 | . | TRBD2 | TGTGCCAGCAGCTTAGGAGGACTAGCGGGAGATGGGTACAATGAGCAGTTCTTC | CASSLGGLAGDGYNEQFF
TRBJ1-2 | TRBV30 | . | TRBD1 | TGTGCCTGGGCCGGAGGGGGCCCCAGCTATGGCTACACCTTC | CAWAGGGPSYGYTF
TRBJ1-5 | TRBV5-1 | . | . | TGCGCCAGCAGCTTGGAAGCGGGTAGCAATCAGCCCCAGCATTTT | CASSLEAGSNQPQHF
TRBJ2-3 | TRBV28 | . | . | TGTGCCAGCTCCAGGGGTGAGGCAGATACGCAGTATTTT | CASSRGEADTQYF
TRBJ1-2 | TRBV9 | . | TRBD1 | TGTGCCAGCAGCGCATCGCCCCAGGGGGAGCAGTTGAGGACCTTC | CASSASPQGEQLRTF
TRBJ1-5 | TRBV6-5 | . | . | TGTGCCAGCAGTTACTCGGGAGGAAATCAGCCCCAGCATTTT | CASSYSGGNQPQHF
TRBJ2-6 | TRBV19 | . | . | TGTGCCAGTAGTGTCCTCCGCTCTGGGGCCAACGTCCTGACTTTC | CASSVLRSGANVLTF
TRBJ2-2 | TRBV5-4 | . | TRBD2 | TGTGCCAGCAGCCCCCAGAGACTAGCGGGAGGGGTAACCGGGGAGCTGTTTTTT | CASSPQRLAGGVTGELFF
TRBJ2-7 | TRBV5-1 | . | . | TGCGCCAGCAGCTTGGACAACTCCTACGAGCAGTACTTC | CASSLDNSYEQYF
TRBJ1-6 | TRBV6-6 | . | . | TGTGCCAGCAGCCCCGCAGGGGCGAATAATTCACCCCTCCACTTT | CASSPAGANNSPLHF
TRBJ1-5 | TRBV7-9 | once | . | TGTGCCAGCAGCTCCATCGGACAGAGCAATCAGCCCCAGCATTTT | CASSSIGQSNQPQHF
TRBJ2-1 | TRBV7-2 | . | TRBD1 | TGTGCCAGCAGCTTAGCGGGACCCAGGGGGCGTTCCTACAATGAGCAGTTCTTC | CASSLAGPRGRSYNEQFF
TRBJ2-7 | TRBV5-1 | . | . | TGCGCCAGCAGCCCTACAGGCTACGAGCAGTACTTC | CASSPTGYEQYF
TRBJ2-7 | TRBV2 | . | TRBD1 | TGTGCCAGTCGCCTATCAGGGGGCTGGGAGCAGTACTTC | CASRLSGGWEQYF
TRBJ2-2 | TRBV5-1 | . | . | TGCGCCAGCAGCTCCGCCAGGGGCAACACCGGGGAGCTGTTTTTT | CASSSARGNTGELFF
TRBJ2-1 | TRBV28 | . | TRBD2 | TGTGCCAGCTCTCAGGGCGGGGGAACCGATGAGCAGTTCTTC | CASSQGGGTDEQFF
TRBJ2-7 | TRBV19 | . | TRBD1 | TGTGCCAGTAGTGCCTCTACAGGGGCGGCGACTTCCTACGAGCAGTACTTC | CASSASTGAATSYEQYF
TRBJ2-1 | TRBV11-3 | . | . | TGTGCCAGCAGCGACCGGGGTTATGACAATGAGCAGTTCTTC | CASSDRGYDNEQFF
TRBJ2-5 | TRBV5-6 | . | . | TGTGCCAGCAGCTTTAGGACCTCCGGACTAATGTGGTACCAAGAGACCCAGTACTTC | CASSFRTSGLMWYQETQYF
TRBJ1-2 | TRBV19 | once | TRBD1 | TGTGCCAGTAGGCTACAGGGGCAGAACTATGGCTACACCTTC | CASRLQGQNYGYTF
TRBJ1-3 | TRBV4-2 | . | TRBD1 | TGTGCCAGCAGCCAAGATCTAGACAGGGCTGGAAACACCATATATTTT | CASSQDLDRAGNTIYF
TRBJ2-4 | TRBV7-2 | . | TRBD1 | TGTGCCAGCAGCTTAGCGGGAACGGGACAGGGAAACATTCAGTACTTC | CASSLAGTGQGNIQYF
TRBJ2-7 | TRBV7-8 | . | . | TGTGCCAGCAGCTTAGTACAGATTACCTACGAGCAGTACTTC | CASSLVQITYEQYF
TRBJ1-2 | TRBV2 | . | TRBD1 | TGTGCCAGCAGTGAAGAAACAGGGGGCATTGTATGGGGCTACACCTTC | CASSEETGGIVWGYTF
TRBJ2-3 | TRBV14 | . | TRBD2 | TGTGCCAGCAGCGAGCTTAGCGGGGGGGCGAAAGATACGCAGTATTTT | CASSELSGGAKDTQYF
TRBJ2-3 | TRBV30 | . | . | TGTGCCGGAGGGGGGGCCGAGACAGATACGCAGTATTTT | CAGGGAETDTQYF
TRBJ1-4 | TRBV2 | . | TRBD1 | TGTGCCAGCAGTAAACAGGGGGATAGAGAAAAACTGTTTTTT | CASSKQGDREKLFF